The clone carrying this T cell receptor beta chain has only a few counts. Trimming shortened V by 7 bases and J by 6 bases, and 15 bases separated the two germline ends. The CDR3 has 14 residues. The germline V gene encodes CDR1 WSHSY and CDR2 SAAADI. Exclusion of patients followed from uncontrolled infection, other autoimmune disease, pregnancy or lactation. This record belongs to a study of T cells in Graves' hyperthyroidism and ophthalmopathy. Amplified regions were TCR beta CDR3 sequences from RNA transcripts. First-round RT-PCR with HTBI primers amplified the TCR CDR3 region. TCRdb re-derived calls from the multiplex PCR reads in MiXCR, one entry per CDR3 protein. The sample has about 760,000 distinct CDR3 sequences, 35% seen once.

The sample taken for sequencing was blood. This receptor was identified in a woman aged 40 to 49 with Graves' hyperthyroidism. The chain carries TRBV10-2 and TRBJ2-2, with D possibly matching TRBD2 (7 bases). In DNA form, the CDR3 reads TGCGCCAGCACTCAAACGGGGGGCCCCGGGGAGCTGTTTTTT. Its protein is CASTQTGGPGELFF.